This T cell receptor (beta chain) was sequenced in a study of cytomegalovirus exposure and HLA in healthy donors (dated by TCRdb to 2017 to 2019). Looking at the study overall: According to a later analysis, one platform produced both the 100 to 150 validation repertoires and the 666 repertoires of the first cohort. In addition to the first cohort of hundreds of subjects, a separate validation cohort of approximately 130 different subjects was used. To predict cytomegalovirus infection status, the study brought together high-throughput TCR immunosequencing, statistical association of individual TCRs with disease status, and machine learning. The study aimed to test whether signatures of past pathogen exposure could be identified by cataloging public T cell receptors. Broader findings and caveats from the paper: According to the authors, the approach could potentially be generalized to other disease states and immunological phenotypes. The classifier was reported to diagnose cytomegalovirus status with high specificity and sensitivity in both the original cohort and the validation cohort. A later analysis had no HLA typing for the validation cohort, so co-occurrence there was scored across all 120 repertoires. Subsequent analysis determined that TCRs grouped into clusters in the first cohort also showed a tendency toward co-occurrence across the 130 or so validation repertoires, and approximately 93% of cluster scores exceeded 0. While some public TCRs were present in many individuals, most TCR sequences turned up only very rarely across donors. In the study, about 150 TCR beta chains were listed as associated with cytomegalovirus. In vitro tests confirmed that three of the cytomegalovirus-associated TCR beta chains recognize cytomegalovirus antigens.

V is clipped by 1 base and J by 6 bases, and the sequence between their germline boundaries is 15 bases long. The germline V gene encodes CDR1 MGHDK and CDR2 SYGVNS. From its cysteine to its phenylalanine, the CDR3 spans 15 amino acids. Only the CDR3 portion is preserved as DNA: 45 bases, with reading frame beginning at the first base. The protocol used for the library was the immunoSEQ multiplex PCR assay. In the original analysis: A statistical classification framework was built for diagnosing cytomegalovirus status from the catalog of TCR beta chain sequences. Imported from immuneACCESS, the table was reduced by TCRdb to in-frame sequences with V and J called. These copies leave out some clones; in studies compared against another copy, an unresolved V gene accounts for under half, and the cause of the remainder is not known. From that table come the V and J calls and clone size; the DNA was used to work out D and trimming. Within this sample are around 300,000 clones, with approximately 83% of them counted one time only. Of the sample, around 1% falls within the top ten clones.

Notes on this clone: Its antigen remains unidentified. No quality values exist for individual bases; no much larger clone is one base distant.

Donors formed part of the validation cohort, which comprised 120 subjects and was distinct from the first cohort of under 750 subjects. The specimen sequenced was PBMCs. The receptor was derived from a woman younger than 30 in good health and CMV-seronegative. This sequence uses TRBV25-1 and TRBJ1-1; the D gene is perhaps TRBD1, from 6 matching bases. The DNA is as follows: TGTGCCAGCAGTGAATCACGGGGGGGCACCCCTGAAGCTTTCTTT. This translates into CASSESRGGTPEAFF.